This T cell receptor beta chain derives from a study of response to subunit inactivated influenza vaccine. This clonotype has only a few counts. The target antigen is unknown. The CDR3 totals 15 residues. Trimming removed 7 bases from V and 4 bases from J, with 18 bases in between. TCRdb passed the RT-PCR reads through MiXCR, listing each CDR3 protein once. The repertoire has about 570,000 distinct CDR3 sequences, about 11% of them found once; the top ten carry 11%. Points from the study as a whole: Only a handful of new T cells, the authors suggested, are recruited with each seasonal influenza vaccination.

These data were likewise used in another study, on T cells expressing NK-cell markers. That work contributes: For TCR beta, cDNA was produced by 5'RACE template switching with UMIs. Several experiments confined sorting to alpha-beta TCR T cells with an anti-gamma-delta TCR antibody. Several of the donors carried dominant NKG2C+ clonotypes that took up about 1.0-8% of their CD8+ T cells. One observes that, in a handful of donors, these clonotypes were also the leading ones within the CD3+CD56-NKG2C+ fraction.

This chain joins TRBV12-3 or TRBV12-4 and TRBJ2-3; D possibly corresponds to TRBD2 (5 bases). This receptor was identified in a man aged 50 to 59 who received an inactivated influenza vaccine. Here the sequenced sample was PBMCs from blood, taken on the day of vaccination. The DNA of the CDR3 is TGTGCCAGCACCCGGGCGGAGGATTTCCCAGATACGCAGTATTTT. Translation gives CASTRAEDFPDTQYF.